Below are 16 T cell receptor beta chains sequenced from a single sample in a study of T cell responses to AZD1222 COVID-19 vaccine. The protocol was immunoSEQ multiplex PCR, while the TCRdb copy is restricted to in-frame clones and leaves out a portion. The sample yields some 130,000 clones, roughly 89% seen once. This specimen consisted of peripheral blood, obtained on day 0 of AZD1222 vaccination. The receptors come from an adult in good health.

The gene calls are TRBV6-2 or TRBV6-3 and TRBJ2-1; weak D call: TRBD2 (6 bases). CDR3 size: 15 residues. The germline V gene encodes CDR1 MNHEY and CDR2 SVGEGT. Trimming left V 6 bases short and J 2 bases short, with 14 bases between. The CDR3 region is CASSRGLLTYNEQFF. In DNA form, the CDR3 reads TGTGCCAGCAGCCGAGGACTACTAACCTACAATGAGCAGTTCTTC.

The chain joins TRBV12-5 to TRBJ1-1, with a weak D call TRBD1 (6 bases). The CDR3 consists of 14 residues. In germline, CDR1 is LGHNT, CDR2 FRNRAP. V gave up 3 bases and J gave up 1 base, with 9 bases separating them. The CDR3 DNA reads TGTGCTAGTGGTTTCAAGACAGGGAACACTGAAGCTTTCTTT. Its translation: CASGFKTGNTEAFF.

This clone was recorded only once. The chain has TRBV28 and TRBJ2-7; 8 bases match TRBD1. The length of the CDR3 is 15 residues. V shed 8 bases and J 4 bases; nucleotides not matched to a gene: 13. Germline values: CDR1 MDHEN, CDR2 SYDVKM. For the CDR3, the DNA is TGTGCCAGCCGGGGCCAGGGGGCGCTTAATTACGAGCAGTACTTC. Protein product: CASRGQGALNYEQYF.

This sequence joins TRBV5-1 and TRBJ2-1; 9 bases map to TRBD2. V lost 0 bases to trimming and J lost 3 bases; unmatched junction nucleotides: 16. The length of the CDR3 is 20 residues. CDR1 and CDR2 from the germline V gene are SGHRS and YFSETQ. DNA for the CDR3: TGCGCCAGCAGCTTGGCCCAAGGTAGCGGGGGCCTGGACCTCTACAATGAGCAGTTCTTC. This encodes CASSLAQGSGGLDLYNEQFF.

The chain recombines TRBV21-1 with TRBJ1-5; the table names TRBD1, a call not compared with the DNA. TRBV21-1 is labeled a pseudogene. There are 16 residues in the CDR3. The CDR3 protein is CASSLLDRGHGQPQHF. CDR3 DNA sequence: TGTGCCAGCAGCCTATTAGACAGGGGGCACGGTCAGCCCCAGCATTTT.

The V and J genes are TRBV7-8 and TRBJ2-5; TRBD2 matches at 11 bases. CDR1 is SGHVS and CDR2 is FQNEAQ in the germline V gene. This CDR3 has 16 residues. J lost 7 bases, V lost 5 bases, and 12 bases had no gene match. CDR3 sequence reads: CASSRARLAGIGTQYF. In nucleotides, the CDR3 is TGTGCCAGCAGCCGAGCGAGACTAGCGGGGATTGGGACCCAGTACTTC.

J is TRBJ1-5 and V is TRBV21-1; the table's D call, TRBD1, has no DNA check behind it. TRBV21-1 is noted as a pseudogene. The CDR3 runs to 17 residues. CDR3 region: CASGSRAFRFGNQPQHF. CDR3 DNA sequence: TGTGCCAGCGGAAGCAGGGCGTTCCGATTTGGCAATCAGCCCCAGCATTTT.

Only a few counts were recorded for this clone. J is TRBJ2-7 and V is TRBV13; tentatively, D is TRBD2 (7 bases). Germline CDR1 reads PRHDT; CDR2 reads FYEKMQ (reference sequence). This CDR3 is built from 15 residues. V lost 5 bases to trimming and J lost 5 bases, with 19 bases between them. This CDR3 reads CASSPGGGSVHEQYF. The CDR3 DNA sequence: TGTGCCAGCAGCCCTGGGGGCGGGAGTGTCCACGAGCAGTACTTC.

The J gene is TRBJ2-3, the V gene TRBV5-6, with D unclear. V was shortened by 0 bases and J by 4 bases, with 15 bases between the two germline ends. Germline V gene sequence: CDR1 SGHDT, CDR2 YYEEEE. The CDR3 consists of 16 residues. The DNA of the CDR3 is TGTGCCAGCAGCTTGGAGGGTTACCGTTCTGCAGATACGCAGTATTTT. Translated, it gives CASSLEGYRSADTQYF.

J is TRBJ2-4 and V is TRBV28; TRBD2 matches 14 bases. The CDR3 is 17 residues long. Losses at the gene ends were 1 base for V and 6 bases for J; bases not matched to a gene: 5. Germline CDR1 and CDR2: MDHEN and SYDVKM. This CDR3 is CASSLLTSGRGINIQYF. CDR3 bases: TGTGCCAGCAGTTTATTGACTAGCGGGAGGGGGATAAACATTCAGTACTTC. Together with reference TRBV28 and TRBJ2-4, the CDR3 gives the full variable domain: DVKVTQSSRYLVKRTGEKVFLECVQDMDHENMFWYRQDPGLGLRLIYFSYDVKMKEKGDIPEGYSVSREKKERFSLILESASTNQTSMYLCASSLLTSGRGINIQYFGAGTRLSVL.

The V call is TRBV6-2 or TRBV6-3, the J call TRBJ2-7, with TRBD2 identical over 12 bases. After removal of 2 bases from V and 6 bases from J, the junction contained 2 bases not matched to a gene. The CDR3 contains 14 residues. The germline V gene encodes CDR1 MNHEY and CDR2 SVGEGT. CDR3 DNA: TGTGCCAGCAGTTACAAGACTAGCGGGAGCGAGCAGTACTTC. Translated: CASSYKTSGSEQYF.

The V call is TRBV5-1, the J call TRBJ1-1; 11 bases align to TRBD1. V dropped 4 bases and J dropped 5; count of bases not matched to a gene: 10. The germline CDR1 and CDR2 sequences are SGHRS and YFSETQ. The CDR3 contains 16 residues. The CDR3 reads CASSPGDRGWKTEAFF. The CDR3 coding sequence is TGCGCCAGCAGCCCGGGGGACAGGGGGTGGAAGACTGAAGCTTTCTTT.

Points on this clone: Additional DNA sequences in this sample encode the identical CDR3. The rearrangement uses TRBV6-5 and TRBJ1-1; D unclear. Trimming stripped 3 bases from V and 5 bases from J, with 4 bases between. In germline, CDR1 is MNHEY, CDR2 SVGAGI. This CDR3 has 11 amino acids. The CDR3 bases are TGTGCCAGCAGTTATGGGACTGAAGCTTTCTTT. Translating it yields CASSYGTEAFF.

The rearrangement links TRBV20-1 to TRBJ1-2; weak D call: TRBD1 (6 bases). The V gene's germline CDR1 is DFQATT and CDR2 SNEGSKA (reference sequence). The V gene lost 3 bases and the J gene lost 6 bases, with 14 bases spanning the gap. This CDR3 comprises 13 residues. CDR3 in amino acids: CSASSTGLDGYTF. CDR3 DNA sequence: TGCAGTGCTAGTTCTACAGGGTTGGATGGCTACACCTTC.

V gene TRBV9 combines with J gene TRBJ2-7; tentative D call: TRBD2 (5 bases). This CDR3 contains 12 residues. Germline CDR1 is SGDLS and CDR2 is YYNGEE. The ends were cut back, 0 bases at V and 6 bases at J, with 7 bases in the middle. The CDR3 sequence: CASSVGETEQYF. Here the CDR3 DNA reads TGTGCCAGCAGCGTAGGGGAGACCGAGCAGTACTTC.

The V gene is TRBV19, the J gene TRBJ1-5, with D uncertain. The CDR3 spans 16 residues. CDR1 and CDR2 (germline): LNHDA, SQIVND (reference sequence). Trimming took off 5 bases at V and 2 bases at J, with 16 bases between the two ends. CDR3 DNA sequence: TGTGCCAGTAGTGTCCCGGGTCTCCGGGGCAATCAGCCCCAGCATTTT. It translates to CASSVPGLRGNQPQHF.